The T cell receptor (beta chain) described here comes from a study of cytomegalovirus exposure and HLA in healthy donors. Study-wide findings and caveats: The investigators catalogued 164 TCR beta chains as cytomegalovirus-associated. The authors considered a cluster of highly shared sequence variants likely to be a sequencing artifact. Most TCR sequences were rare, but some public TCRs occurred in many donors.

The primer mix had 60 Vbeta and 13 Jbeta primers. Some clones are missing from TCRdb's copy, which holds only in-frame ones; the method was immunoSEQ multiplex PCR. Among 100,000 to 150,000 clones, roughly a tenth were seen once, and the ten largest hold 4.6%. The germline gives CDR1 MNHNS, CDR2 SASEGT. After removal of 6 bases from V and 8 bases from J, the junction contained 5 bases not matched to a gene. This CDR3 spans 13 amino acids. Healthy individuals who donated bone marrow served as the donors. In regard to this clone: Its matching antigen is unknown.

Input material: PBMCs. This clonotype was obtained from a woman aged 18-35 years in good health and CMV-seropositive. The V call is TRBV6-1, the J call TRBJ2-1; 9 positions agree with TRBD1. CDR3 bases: TGTGCCAGCAGCTCGGACAGGGGAGATGAGCAGTTCTTC. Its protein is CASSSDRGDEQFF.